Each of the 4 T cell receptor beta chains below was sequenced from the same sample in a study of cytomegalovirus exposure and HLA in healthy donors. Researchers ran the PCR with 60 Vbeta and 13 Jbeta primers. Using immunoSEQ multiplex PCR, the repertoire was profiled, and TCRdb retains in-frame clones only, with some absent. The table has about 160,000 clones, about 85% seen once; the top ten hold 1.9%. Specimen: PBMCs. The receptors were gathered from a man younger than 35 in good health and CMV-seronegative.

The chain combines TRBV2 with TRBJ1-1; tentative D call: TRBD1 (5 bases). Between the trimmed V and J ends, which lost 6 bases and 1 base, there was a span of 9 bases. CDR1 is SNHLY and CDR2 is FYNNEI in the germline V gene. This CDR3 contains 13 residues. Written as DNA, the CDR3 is TGTGCCAGCAGGGACACCAGGAACACTGAAGCTTTCTTT. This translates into CASRDTRNTEAFF.

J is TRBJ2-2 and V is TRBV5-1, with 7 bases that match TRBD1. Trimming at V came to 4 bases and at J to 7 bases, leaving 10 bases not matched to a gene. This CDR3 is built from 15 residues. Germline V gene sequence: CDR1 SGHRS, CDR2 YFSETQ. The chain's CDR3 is CASSIQGPFGGELFF. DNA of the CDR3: TGCGCCAGCAGCATACAGGGGCCTTTTGGCGGGGAGCTGTTTTTT.

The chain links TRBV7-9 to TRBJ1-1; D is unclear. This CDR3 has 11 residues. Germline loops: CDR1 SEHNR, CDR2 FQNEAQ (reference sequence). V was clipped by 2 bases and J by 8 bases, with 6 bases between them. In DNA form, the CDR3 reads TGTGCCAGCAGCTTATTACAGGAAGCTTTCTTT. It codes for CASSLLQEAFF.

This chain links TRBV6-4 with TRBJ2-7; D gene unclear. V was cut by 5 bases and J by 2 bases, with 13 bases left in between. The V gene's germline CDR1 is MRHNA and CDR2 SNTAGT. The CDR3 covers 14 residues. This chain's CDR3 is CASSPPLPTYEQYF. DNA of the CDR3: TGTGCCAGCAGTCCACCTCTACCCACCTACGAGCAGTACTTC.